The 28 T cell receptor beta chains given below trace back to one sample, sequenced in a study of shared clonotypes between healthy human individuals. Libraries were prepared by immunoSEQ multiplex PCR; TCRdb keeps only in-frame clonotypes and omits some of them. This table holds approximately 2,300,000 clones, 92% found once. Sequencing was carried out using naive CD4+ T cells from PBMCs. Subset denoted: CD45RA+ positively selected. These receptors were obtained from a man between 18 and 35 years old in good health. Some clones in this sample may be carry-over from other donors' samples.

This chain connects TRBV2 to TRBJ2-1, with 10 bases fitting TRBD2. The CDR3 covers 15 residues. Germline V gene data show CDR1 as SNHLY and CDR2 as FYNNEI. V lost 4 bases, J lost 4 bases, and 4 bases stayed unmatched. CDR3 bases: TGTGCCAGCAGTGCCGAACTAGCGGGATACAATGAGCAGTTCTTC. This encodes CASSAELAGYNEQFF. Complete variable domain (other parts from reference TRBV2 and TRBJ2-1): EPEVTQTPSHQVTQMGQEVILRCVPISNHLYFYWYRQILGQKVEFLVSFYNNEISEKSEIFDDQFSVERPDGSNFTLKIRSTKLEDSAMYFCASSAELAGYNEQFFGPGTRLTVL.

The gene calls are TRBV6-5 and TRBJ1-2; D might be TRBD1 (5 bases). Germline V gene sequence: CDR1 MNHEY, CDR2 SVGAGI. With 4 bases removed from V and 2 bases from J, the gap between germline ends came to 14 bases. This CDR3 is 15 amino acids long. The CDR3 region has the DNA TGTGCCAGCAGTTCTGACAGAAATAGAAACTATGGCTACACCTTC. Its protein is CASSSDRNRNYGYTF.

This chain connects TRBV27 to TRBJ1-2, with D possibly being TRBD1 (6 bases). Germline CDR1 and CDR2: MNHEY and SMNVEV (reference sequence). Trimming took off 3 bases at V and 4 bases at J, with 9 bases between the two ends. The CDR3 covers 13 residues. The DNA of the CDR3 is TGTGCCAGCAGTTTTGGGGGGGCCTATGGCTACACCTTC. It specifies CASSFGGAYGYTF.

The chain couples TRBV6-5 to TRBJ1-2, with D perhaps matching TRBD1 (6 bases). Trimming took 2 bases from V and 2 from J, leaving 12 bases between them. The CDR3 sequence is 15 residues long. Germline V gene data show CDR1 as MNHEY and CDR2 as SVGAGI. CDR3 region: CASSYVTGANYGYTF. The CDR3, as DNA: TGTGCCAGCAGTTACGTCACGGGGGCGAACTATGGCTACACCTTC.

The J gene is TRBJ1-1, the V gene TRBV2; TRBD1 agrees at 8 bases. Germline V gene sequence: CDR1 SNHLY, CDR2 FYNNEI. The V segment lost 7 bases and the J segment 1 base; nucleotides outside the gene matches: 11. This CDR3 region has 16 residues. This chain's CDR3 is CASTLYAGTGNTEAFF. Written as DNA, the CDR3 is TGTGCCAGCACGTTGTACGCCGGGACAGGGAACACTGAAGCTTTCTTT.

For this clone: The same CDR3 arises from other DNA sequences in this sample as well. The CDR3 coding sequence is TGTGCCAGCAGCTTAGGGACAGTAACTAATGAAAAACTGTTTTTT. Its protein is CASSLGTVTNEKLFF. This chain links TRBV7-2 with TRBJ1-4, with D possibly matching TRBD1 (6 bases). The CDR3 has 15 residues. Germline V gene data show CDR1 as SGHTA and CDR2 as FQGNSA. The germline V and J ends were trimmed by 1 base and 1 base, with 7 bases remaining between them.

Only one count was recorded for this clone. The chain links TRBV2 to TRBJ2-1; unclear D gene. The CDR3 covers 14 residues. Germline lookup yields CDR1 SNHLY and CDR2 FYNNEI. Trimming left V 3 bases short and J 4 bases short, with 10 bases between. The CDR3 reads CASSDRAGYNEQFF. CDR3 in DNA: TGTGCCAGCAGTGATCGGGCCGGGTACAATGAGCAGTTCTTC.

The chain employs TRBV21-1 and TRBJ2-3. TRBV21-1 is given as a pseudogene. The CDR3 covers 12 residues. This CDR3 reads CASSLPKCTQYF. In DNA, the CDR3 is TGTGCCAGCAGCCTCCCCAAATGTACGCAGTATTTT.

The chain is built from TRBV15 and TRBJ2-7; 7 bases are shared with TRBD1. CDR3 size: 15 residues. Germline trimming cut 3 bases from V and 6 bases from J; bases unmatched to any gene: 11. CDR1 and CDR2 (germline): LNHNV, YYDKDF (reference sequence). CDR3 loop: CATSSAWDRDSEQYF. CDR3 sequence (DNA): TGTGCCACCAGCAGCGCCTGGGACAGAGACTCCGAGCAGTACTTC.

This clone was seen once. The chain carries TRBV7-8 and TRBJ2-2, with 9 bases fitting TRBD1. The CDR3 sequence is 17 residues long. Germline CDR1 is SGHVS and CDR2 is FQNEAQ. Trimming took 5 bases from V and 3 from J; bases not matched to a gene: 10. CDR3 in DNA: TGTGCCAGCAGCACAATTCCGGGACAGGGTGACACCGGGGAGCTGTTTTTT. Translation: CASSTIPGQGDTGELFF.

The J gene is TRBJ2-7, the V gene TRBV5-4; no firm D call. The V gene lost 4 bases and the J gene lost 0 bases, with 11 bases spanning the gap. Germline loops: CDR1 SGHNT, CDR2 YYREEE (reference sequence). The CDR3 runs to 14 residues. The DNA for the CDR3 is TGTGCCAGCAGCGCGAGAGGCACCTCCTACGAGCAGTACTTC. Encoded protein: CASSARGTSYEQYF.

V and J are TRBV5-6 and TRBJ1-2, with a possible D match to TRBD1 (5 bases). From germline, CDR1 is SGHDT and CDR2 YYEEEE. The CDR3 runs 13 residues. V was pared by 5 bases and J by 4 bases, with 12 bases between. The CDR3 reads CASRAEGPYGYTF. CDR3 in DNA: TGTGCCAGCAGGGCTGAGGGACCCTATGGCTACACCTTC. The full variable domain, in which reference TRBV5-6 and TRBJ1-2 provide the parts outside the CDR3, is DAGVTQSPTHLIKTRGQQVTLRCSPKSGHDTVSWYQQALGQGPQFIFQYYEEEERQRGNFPDRFSGHQFPNYSSELNVNALLLGDSALYLCASRAEGPYGYTFGSGTRLTVV.

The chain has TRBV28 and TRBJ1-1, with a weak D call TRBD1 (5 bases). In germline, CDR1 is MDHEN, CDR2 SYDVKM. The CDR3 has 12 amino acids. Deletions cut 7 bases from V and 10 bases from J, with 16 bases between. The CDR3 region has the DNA TGTGCCAGCACCCCTGCGGGAAGGGGAGCTTTCTTT. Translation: CASTPAGRGAFF.

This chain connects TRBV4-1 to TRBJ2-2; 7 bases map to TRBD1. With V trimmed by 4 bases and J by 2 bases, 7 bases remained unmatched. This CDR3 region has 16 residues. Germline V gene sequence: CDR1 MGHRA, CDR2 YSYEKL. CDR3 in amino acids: CASSPWTGTNTGELFF. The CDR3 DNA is TGCGCCAGCAGCCCCTGGACAGGAACTAACACCGGGGAGCTGTTTTTT.

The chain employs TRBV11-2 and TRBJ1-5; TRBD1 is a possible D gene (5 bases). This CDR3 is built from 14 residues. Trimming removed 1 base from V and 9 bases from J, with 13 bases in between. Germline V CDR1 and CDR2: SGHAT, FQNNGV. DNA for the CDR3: TGTGCCAGCAGCTTAGTCCAGGTGGGGGGGCCCCAGCATTTT. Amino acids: CASSLVQVGGPQHF.

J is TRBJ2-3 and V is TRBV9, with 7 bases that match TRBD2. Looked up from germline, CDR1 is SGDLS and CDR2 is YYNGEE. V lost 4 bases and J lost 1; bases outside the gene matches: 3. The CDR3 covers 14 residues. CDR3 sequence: CASSQTSGTDTQYF. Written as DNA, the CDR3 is TGTGCCAGCAGCCAAACTAGCGGCACAGATACGCAGTATTTT.

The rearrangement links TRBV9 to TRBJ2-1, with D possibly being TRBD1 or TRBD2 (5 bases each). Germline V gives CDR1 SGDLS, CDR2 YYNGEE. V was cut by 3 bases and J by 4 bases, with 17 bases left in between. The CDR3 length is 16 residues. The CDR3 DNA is TGTGCCAGCAGCGCCCCTCAGAGGGGCGGATACAATGAGCAGTTCTTC. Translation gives CASSAPQRGGYNEQFF.

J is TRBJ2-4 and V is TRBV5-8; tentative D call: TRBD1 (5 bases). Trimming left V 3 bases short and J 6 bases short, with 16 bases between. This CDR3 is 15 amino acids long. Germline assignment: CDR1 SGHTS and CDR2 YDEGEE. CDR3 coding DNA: TGTGCCAGCAGCTACGATCAGGGCAAGGGAAACATTCAGTACTTC. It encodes CASSYDQGKGNIQYF.

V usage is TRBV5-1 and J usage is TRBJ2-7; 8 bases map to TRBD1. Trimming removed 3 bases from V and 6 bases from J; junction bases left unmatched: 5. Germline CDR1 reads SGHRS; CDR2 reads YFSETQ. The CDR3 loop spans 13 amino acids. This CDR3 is CASSSRQGLEQYF. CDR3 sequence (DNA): TGCGCCAGCAGCTCTAGACAGGGGCTCGAGCAGTACTTC.

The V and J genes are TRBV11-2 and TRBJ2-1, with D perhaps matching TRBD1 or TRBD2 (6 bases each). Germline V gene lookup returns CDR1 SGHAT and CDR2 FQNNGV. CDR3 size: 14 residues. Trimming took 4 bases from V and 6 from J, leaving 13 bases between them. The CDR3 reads CASSYTGRGNEQFF. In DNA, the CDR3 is TGTGCCAGCAGCTACACAGGGCGGGGCAATGAGCAGTTCTTC.

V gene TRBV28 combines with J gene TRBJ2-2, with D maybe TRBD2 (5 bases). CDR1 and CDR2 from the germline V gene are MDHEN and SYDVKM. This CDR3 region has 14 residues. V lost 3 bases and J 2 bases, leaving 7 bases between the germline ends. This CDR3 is CASSFGSNTGELFF. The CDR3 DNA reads TGTGCCAGCAGTTTTGGGAGTAACACCGGGGAGCTGTTTTTT.

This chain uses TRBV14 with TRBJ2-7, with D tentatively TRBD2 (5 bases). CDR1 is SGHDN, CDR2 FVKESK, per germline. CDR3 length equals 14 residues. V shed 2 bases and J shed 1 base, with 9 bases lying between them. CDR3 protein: CASSQMDSSYEQYF. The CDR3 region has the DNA TGTGCCAGCAGCCAAATGGACTCTTCCTACGAGCAGTACTTC.

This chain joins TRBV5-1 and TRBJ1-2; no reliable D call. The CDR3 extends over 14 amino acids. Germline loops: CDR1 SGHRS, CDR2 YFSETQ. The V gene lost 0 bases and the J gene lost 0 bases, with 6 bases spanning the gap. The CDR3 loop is CASSLVSANYGYTF. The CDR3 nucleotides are TGCGCCAGCAGCTTGGTGTCGGCTAACTATGGCTACACCTTC.

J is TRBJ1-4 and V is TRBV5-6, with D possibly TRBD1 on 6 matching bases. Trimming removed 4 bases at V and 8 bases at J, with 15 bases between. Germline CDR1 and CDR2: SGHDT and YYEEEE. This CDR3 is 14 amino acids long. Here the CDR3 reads CASSTSGAVEKLFF. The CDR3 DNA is TGTGCCAGCAGCACCTCGGGGGCAGTCGAAAAACTGTTTTTT.

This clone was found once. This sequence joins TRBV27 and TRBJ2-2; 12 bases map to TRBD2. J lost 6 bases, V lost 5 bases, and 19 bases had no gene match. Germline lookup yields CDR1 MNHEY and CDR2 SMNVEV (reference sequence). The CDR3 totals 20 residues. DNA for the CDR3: TGTGCCAGCAGTCCACGGTTTCTCCTAGCGGGAGGGCGGGGATCCGGGGAGCTGTTTTTT. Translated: CASSPRFLLAGGRGSGELFF.

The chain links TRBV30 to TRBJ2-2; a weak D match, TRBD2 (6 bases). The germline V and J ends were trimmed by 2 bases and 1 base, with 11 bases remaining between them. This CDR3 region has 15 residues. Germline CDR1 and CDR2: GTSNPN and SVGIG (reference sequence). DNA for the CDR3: TGTGCCTGGAGTCCCCCCGGGAGGAACACCGGGGAGCTGTTTTTT. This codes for CAWSPPGRNTGELFF.

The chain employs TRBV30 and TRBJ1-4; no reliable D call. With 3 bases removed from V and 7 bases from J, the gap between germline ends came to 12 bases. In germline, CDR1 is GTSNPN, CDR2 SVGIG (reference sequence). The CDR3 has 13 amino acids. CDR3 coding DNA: TGTGCCTGGAGGCAGGATTCGGGTGAAAAACTGTTTTTT. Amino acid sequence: CAWRQDSGEKLFF.

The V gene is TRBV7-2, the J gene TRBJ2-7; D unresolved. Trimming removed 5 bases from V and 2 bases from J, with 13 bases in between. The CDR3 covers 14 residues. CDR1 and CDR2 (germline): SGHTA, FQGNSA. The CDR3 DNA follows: TGTGCCAGCAGCCCACGGACCAAAACCTACGAGCAGTACTTC. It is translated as CASSPRTKTYEQYF.